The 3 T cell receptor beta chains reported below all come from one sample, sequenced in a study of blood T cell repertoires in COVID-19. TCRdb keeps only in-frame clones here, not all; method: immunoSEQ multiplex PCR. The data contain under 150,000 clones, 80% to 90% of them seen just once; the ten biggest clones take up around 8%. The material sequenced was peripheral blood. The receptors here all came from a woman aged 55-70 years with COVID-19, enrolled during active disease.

CDR3 loop: CASSKQANNEKLFF. CDR3 coding DNA: TGTGCCAGTAGTAAACAGGCCAATAATGAAAAACTGTTTTTT. The chain has TRBV19 and TRBJ1-4, with D possibly TRBD1 on 5 matching bases. The germline gives CDR1 LNHDA, CDR2 SQIVND (reference sequence). V lost 4 bases and J lost 4, with 10 bases in between. This CDR3 region has 14 residues.

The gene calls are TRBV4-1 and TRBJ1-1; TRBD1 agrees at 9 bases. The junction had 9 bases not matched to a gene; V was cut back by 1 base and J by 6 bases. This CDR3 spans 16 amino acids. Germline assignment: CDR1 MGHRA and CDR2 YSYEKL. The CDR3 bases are TGCGCCAGCAGCCAAGTTCAGGACAGGGGAAAGCCTGAAGCTTTCTTT. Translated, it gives CASSQVQDRGKPEAFF.

The CDR3 reads CASSFGRGTEAFF. For the CDR3, the DNA is TGTGCCAGCAGCTTTGGCAGGGGGACTGAAGCTTTCTTT. The genes are TRBV5-6 and TRBJ1-1; 7 bases line up with TRBD1. The J segment lost 5 bases and the V segment lost 2 bases, leaving 3 bases of the junction unmatched. The CDR3 loop spans 13 amino acids. Germline CDR1 and CDR2: SGHDT and YYEEEE.